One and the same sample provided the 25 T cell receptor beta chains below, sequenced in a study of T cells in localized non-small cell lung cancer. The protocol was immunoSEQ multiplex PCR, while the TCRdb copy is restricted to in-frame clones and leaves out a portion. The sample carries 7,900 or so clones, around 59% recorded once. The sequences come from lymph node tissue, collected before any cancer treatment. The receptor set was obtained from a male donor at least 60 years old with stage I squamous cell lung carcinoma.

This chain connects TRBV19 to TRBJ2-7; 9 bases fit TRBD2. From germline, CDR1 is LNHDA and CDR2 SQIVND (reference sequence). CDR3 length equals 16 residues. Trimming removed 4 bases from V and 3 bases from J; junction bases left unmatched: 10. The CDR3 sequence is CASSTLLAGSVYEQYF. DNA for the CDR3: TGTGCCAGTAGTACGCTGCTAGCGGGGTCTGTCTACGAGCAGTACTTC.

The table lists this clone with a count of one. The CDR3 bases are TGTGCCAGCAGCTTGGGAGCGGGAGCTAGCACAGATACGCAGTATTTT. Protein product: CASSLGAGASTDTQYF. The chain couples TRBV7-7 to TRBJ2-3; 8 bases match TRBD2. The V gene end was trimmed by 3 bases and the J gene end by 0 bases; junction bases not matched to a gene: 5. CDR3 length: 16 amino acids. The germline CDR1 and CDR2 sequences are SSHAT and FNYEAQ (reference sequence).

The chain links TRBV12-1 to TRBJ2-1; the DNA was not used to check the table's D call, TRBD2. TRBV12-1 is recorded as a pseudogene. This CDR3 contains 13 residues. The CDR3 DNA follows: TGTGCCAGCGAAGCGGGAGAAGGGGATGAGCAGTTCTTC. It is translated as CASEAGEGDEQFF.

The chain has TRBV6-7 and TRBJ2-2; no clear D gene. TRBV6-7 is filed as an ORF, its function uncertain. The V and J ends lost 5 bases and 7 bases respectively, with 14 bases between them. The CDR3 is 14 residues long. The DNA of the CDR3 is TGTGCCAGCAGTGAAATCCCCTCGAGCGGGGAGCTGTTTTTT. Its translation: CASSEIPSSGELFF.

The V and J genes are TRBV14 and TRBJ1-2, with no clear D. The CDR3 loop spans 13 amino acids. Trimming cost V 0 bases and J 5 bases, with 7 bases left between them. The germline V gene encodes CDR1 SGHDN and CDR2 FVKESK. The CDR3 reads CASSQDLQYGYTF. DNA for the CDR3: TGTGCCAGCAGCCAAGATCTACAGTATGGCTACACCTTC.

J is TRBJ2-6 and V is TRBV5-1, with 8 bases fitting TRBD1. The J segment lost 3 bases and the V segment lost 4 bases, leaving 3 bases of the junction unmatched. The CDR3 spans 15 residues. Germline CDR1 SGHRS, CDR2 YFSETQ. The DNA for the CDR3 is TGCGCCAGCAGCCCGGACAGGGTTGGGGCCAACGTCCTGACTTTC. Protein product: CASSPDRVGANVLTF.

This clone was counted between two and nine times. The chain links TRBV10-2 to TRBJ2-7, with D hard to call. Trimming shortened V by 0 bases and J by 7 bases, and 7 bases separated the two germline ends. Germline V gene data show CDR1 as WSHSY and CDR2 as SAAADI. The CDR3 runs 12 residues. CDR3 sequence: CASSESRLEQYF. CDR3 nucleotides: TGCGCCAGCAGTGAGTCTCGCCTAGAGCAGTACTTC.

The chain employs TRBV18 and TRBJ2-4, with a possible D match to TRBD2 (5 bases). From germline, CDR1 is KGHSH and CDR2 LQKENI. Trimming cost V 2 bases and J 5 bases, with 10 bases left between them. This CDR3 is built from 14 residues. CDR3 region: CASSPRVGENIQYF. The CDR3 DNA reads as TGTGCCAGCTCACCAAGGGTGGGAGAAAACATTCAGTACTTC.

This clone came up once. In nucleotides, the CDR3 is TGTGCCAGCTCACCAACTAGCGGGAGTTTTAATGAGCAGTTCTTC. Translating it yields CASSPTSGSFNEQFF. The rearrangement uses TRBV18 and TRBJ2-1; 11 nucleotides match TRBD2. This CDR3 comprises 15 residues. V was clipped by 2 bases and J by 7 bases; unmatched bases: 4. Germline V gene sequence: CDR1 KGHSH, CDR2 LQKENI.

CDR3 in amino acids: CASSATQGLRSGNTIYF. Here the CDR3 DNA reads TGTGCCAGCAGCGCCACCCAAGGGCTTCGATCTGGAAACACCATATATTTT. This chain uses TRBV9 with TRBJ1-3, with D hard to call. Germline values: CDR1 SGDLS, CDR2 YYNGEE. The CDR3 spans 17 residues. V gave up 3 bases and J gave up 1 base, with 17 bases separating them.

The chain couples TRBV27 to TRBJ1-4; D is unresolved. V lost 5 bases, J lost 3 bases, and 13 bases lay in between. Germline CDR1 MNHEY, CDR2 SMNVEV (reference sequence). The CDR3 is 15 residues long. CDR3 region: CASSAVGLANEKLFF. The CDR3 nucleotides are TGTGCCAGCAGTGCGGTCGGCCTGGCTAATGAAAAACTGTTTTTT.

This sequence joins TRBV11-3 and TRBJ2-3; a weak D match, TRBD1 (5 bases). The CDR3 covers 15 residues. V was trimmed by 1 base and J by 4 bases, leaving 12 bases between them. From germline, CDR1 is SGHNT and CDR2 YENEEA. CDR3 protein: CASSLVSAQADTQYF. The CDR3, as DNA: TGTGCCAGCAGCTTAGTATCAGCACAGGCAGATACGCAGTATTTT.

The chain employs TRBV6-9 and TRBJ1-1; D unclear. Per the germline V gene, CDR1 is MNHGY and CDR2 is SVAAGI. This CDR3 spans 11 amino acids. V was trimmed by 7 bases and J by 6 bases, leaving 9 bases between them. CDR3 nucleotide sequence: TGTGCCAGCAAGAGGAGGTCTGAAGCTTTCTTT. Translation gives CASKRRSEAFF.

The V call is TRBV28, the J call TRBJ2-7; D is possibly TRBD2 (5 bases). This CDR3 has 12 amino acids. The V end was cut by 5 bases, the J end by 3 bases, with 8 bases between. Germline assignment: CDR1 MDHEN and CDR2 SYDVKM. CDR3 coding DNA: TGTGCCAGCAGTCGGGGATACTACGAGCAGTACTTC. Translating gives CASSRGYYEQYF.

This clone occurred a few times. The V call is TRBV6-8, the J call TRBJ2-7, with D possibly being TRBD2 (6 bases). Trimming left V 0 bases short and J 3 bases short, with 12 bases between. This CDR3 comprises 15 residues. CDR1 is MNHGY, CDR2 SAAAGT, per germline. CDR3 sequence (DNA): TGTGCCAGCAGTTACTCGAGGGACTCCATCTACGAGCAGTACTTC. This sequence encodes CASSYSRDSIYEQYF.

In DNA form, the CDR3 reads TGTGCCAGTGCAGGGGCAACTAATGAAAAACTGTTTTTT. The encoded protein is CASAGATNEKLFF. The gene calls are TRBV25-1 and TRBJ1-4, with D possibly being TRBD1 (6 bases). V lost 9 bases and J lost 0, with 8 bases in between. The CDR3 contains 13 residues. CDR1 MGHDK and CDR2 SYGVNS come from the germline V gene.

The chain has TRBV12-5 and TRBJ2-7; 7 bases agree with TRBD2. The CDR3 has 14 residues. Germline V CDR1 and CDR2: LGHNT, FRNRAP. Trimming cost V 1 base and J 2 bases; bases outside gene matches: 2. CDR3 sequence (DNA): TGTGCTAGTGGTTTGGGGACTAGAACCTACGAGCAGTACTTC. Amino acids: CASGLGTRTYEQYF.

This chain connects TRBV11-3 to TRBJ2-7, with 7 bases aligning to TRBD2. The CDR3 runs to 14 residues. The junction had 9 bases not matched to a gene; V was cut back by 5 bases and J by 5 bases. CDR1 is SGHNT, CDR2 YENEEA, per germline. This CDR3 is CASSLRLASDEQYF. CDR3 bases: TGTGCCAGCAGCCTGAGACTAGCATCCGACGAGCAGTACTTC.

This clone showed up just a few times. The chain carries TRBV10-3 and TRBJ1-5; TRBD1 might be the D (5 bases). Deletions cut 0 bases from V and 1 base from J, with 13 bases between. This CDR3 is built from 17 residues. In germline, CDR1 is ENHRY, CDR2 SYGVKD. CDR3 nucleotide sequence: TGTGCCATCAGTGAGTCAGGTAGGGGACGGAGCAATCAGCCCCAGCATTTT. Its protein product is CAISESGRGRSNQPQHF.

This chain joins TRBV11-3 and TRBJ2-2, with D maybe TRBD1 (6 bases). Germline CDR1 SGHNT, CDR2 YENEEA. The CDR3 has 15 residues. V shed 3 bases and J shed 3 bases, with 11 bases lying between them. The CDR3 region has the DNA TGTGCCAGCAGCTTCGGCCAGGGGTACACCGGGGAGCTGTTTTTT. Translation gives CASSFGQGYTGELFF.

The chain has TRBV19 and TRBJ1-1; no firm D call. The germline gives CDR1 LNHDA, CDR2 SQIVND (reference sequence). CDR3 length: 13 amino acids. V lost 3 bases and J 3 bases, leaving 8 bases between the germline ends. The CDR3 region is CASSMDGDTEAFF. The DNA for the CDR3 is TGTGCCAGTAGTATGGACGGGGACACTGAAGCTTTCTTT.

The CDR3 sequence: CASSPPSRGNTGELFF. In nucleotides, the CDR3 is TGTGCCAGCTCACCACCGTCCAGGGGTAACACCGGGGAGCTGTTTTTT. The rearrangement links TRBV18 to TRBJ2-2; a possible D gene is TRBD1 (6 bases). Germline assignment: CDR1 KGHSH and CDR2 LQKENI. Trimming removed 0 bases from V and 2 bases from J, with 10 bases in between. The CDR3 covers 16 residues.

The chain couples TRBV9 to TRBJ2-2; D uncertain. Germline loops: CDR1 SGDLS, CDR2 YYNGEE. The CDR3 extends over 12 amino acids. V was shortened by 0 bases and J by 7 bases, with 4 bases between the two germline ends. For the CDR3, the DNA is TGTGCCAGCAGCGTAGTAAACGGGGAGCTGTTTTTT. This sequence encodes CASSVVNGELFF.

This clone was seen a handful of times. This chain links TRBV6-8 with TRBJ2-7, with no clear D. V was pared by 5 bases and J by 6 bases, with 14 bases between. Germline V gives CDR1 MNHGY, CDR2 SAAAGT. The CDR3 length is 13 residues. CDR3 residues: CASSAAGLPEQYF. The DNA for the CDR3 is TGTGCCAGCAGTGCTGCTGGGCTTCCCGAGCAGTACTTC.

CDR3 nucleotides: TGTGCCAGTACCCAAGGGGGCACGGGTGGCTACACCTTC. As protein: CASTQGGTGGYTF. The chain recombines TRBV19 with TRBJ1-2; 7 bases fit TRBD1. V shed 7 bases and J 7 bases; nucleotides not matched to a gene: 9. The length of the CDR3 is 13 residues. Germline assignment: CDR1 LNHDA and CDR2 SQIVND (reference sequence).